Included here is one T cell receptor (beta chain) sequence, with context. No antigen is known for it. These data are taken from a study of T-cell memory formation after mild COVID-19. Trimming removed 4 bases from V and 6 bases from J, with 12 bases in between. The germline V gene has CDR1 SEHNR and CDR2 FQNEAQ (reference sequence). The CDR3 loop spans 13 amino acids. Study observations and caveats: Pre-infection memory harbored some responding clones, suggesting cross-reactive memory joined. The study found balanced CD4/CD8 in clones contracting day 15 to 85 and a CD4+ lean in later expanders.

TCRdb re-derived calls from the 5' RACE reads in MiXCR, one entry per CDR3 protein. The table includes about 140,000 distinct CDR3 sequences, approximately 15% detected once. Material: PBMCs or a T cell subset sorted from them (not recorded which). The sequence came from an adult woman who had mild COVID-19 (a few samples of this study predate the infection). Cell type and time point are not known. The rearrangement links TRBV7-9 to TRBJ1-2; D unclear. CDR3 bases: TGTGCCAGCAGCTCACACGGAGGAGATGGCTACACCTTC. It is translated as CASSSHGGDGYTF.